This T cell receptor beta chain appears in the sequencing data of a study of CD8+ T cells in alopecia areata. In the study overall: Transfer of skin from roughly 6-12-month-old C3H/HeJ graft donors with spontaneous alopecia was made to roughly 6-10-week-old female C3H/HeJ mice. Study-level findings and limits: Shared TCR sequences were less clear between patients than in mice, possibly partly from HLA diversity. Normal scalp had lower clonality than lesional scalp, with alopecia totalis/universalis lesions showing this most strongly.

V dropped 5 bases and J dropped 7; count of bases not matched to a gene: 4. The CDR3 length is 14 residues. Looked up from germline, CDR1 is SGHDT and CDR2 is FRDEAV. Details on this clone: Antigen specificity is unknown. The protein TCRdb lists differs from the translation of the DNA at residue 11; the protein given here is translated from the DNA itself. The listed genes are named as in mouse. The CDR3 end falls 3 residues outside the read, so it is completed with the germline J gene.

Sequencing used cDNA as its template, made by extracting RNA and reverse transcribing it. Repertoires were generated with immunoSEQ multiplex PCR, while TCRdb's copy carries only in-frame clones and drops some. The sample has some 2,500 clones, none seen only once. The sequencing input was lesional skin. This sequence was found in a C3H/HeJ mouse with alopecia areata. The strain's MHC haplotype is H2-k. The chain joins TRBV14 to TRBJ1-6, with 9 bases fitting TRBD1. TRBJ1-6 belongs to the ORF category, with a function that is uncertain. CDR3 sequence reads: CASRTGGGNSPLYF. The DNA read from the CDR3 is TGTGCCAGCAGAACAGGGGGCGGGAATTCGCCC.